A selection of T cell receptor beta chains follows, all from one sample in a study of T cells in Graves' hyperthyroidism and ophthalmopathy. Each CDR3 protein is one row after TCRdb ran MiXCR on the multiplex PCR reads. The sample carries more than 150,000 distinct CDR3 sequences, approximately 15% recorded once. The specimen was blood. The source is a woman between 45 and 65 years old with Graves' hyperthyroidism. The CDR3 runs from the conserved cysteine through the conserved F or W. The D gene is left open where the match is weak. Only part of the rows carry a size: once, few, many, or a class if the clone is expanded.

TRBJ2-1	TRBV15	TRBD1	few	TGTGCCACCAGCAGTAACCGGGACAGGCTCTACAATGAGCAGTTCTTC	CATSSNRDRLYNEQFF
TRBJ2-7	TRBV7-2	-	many	TGTGCCAGCAGCCCGTGGCGGGGCTCCTACGAGCAGTACTTC	CASSPWRGSYEQYF
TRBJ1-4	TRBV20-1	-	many	TGCAGTGCTAGAGATCCTGGGGCGGACGAAAAACTGTTTTTT	CSARDPGADEKLFF
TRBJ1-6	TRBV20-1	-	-	TGCAGTGCTGGCCATTCACCCCTCCACTTT	CSAGHSPLHF
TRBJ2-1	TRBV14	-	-	TGTGCCAGCAGCCGGGCGCTTCATGTGAGTGAGCAGTTCTTC	CASSRALHVSEQFF
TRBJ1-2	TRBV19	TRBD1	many	TGTGCCAGTAGTATCCAGGGGGAGATAGTTGGCTACACCTTC	CASSIQGEIVGYTF
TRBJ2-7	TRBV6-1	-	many	TGTGCCTGCCACAGGGCGAGTTCCCACGAGCAGTACTTC	CACHRASSHEQYF
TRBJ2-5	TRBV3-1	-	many	TGTGCCAGCAGCCAAGTAAGCTACAGGGTAGAGACCCAGTACTTC	CASSQVSYRVETQYF
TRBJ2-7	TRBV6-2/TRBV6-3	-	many	TGTGCCAGCAGTCCGGACTATACCTCCTACGAGCAGTACTTC	CASSPDYTSYEQYF
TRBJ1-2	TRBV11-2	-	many	TGTGCCAGCAGGGCTGTGGCTAACTATGGCTACACCTTC	CASRAVANYGYTF
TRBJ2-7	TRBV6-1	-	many	TGTGCCAGCCGTGCTCCGGCGACCTACGAGCAGTACTTC	CASRAPATYEQYF
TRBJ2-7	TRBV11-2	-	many	TGTGCCAGCAGCCCCCGGGGGGACAGCTCCTACGAGCAGTACTTC	CASSPRGDSSYEQYF
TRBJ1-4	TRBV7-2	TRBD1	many	TGTGCCAGCAGCATCGACAGGGGGGATGAAAAACTGTTTTTT	CASSIDRGDEKLFF
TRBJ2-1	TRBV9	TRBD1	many	TGTGCCAGCAGCGTAGAGGGGACAGGGGCCCGTGAGCAGTTCTTC	CASSVEGTGAREQFF
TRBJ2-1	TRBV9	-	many	TGTGCCAGCAGCCCCTATAGGGCAGGTATGGGAGATGAGCAGTTCTTC	CASSPYRAGMGDEQFF
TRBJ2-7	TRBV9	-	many	TGTGCCAGCAGCCGCCAAGAGAGCCCTGGCTACGAGCAGTACTTC	CASSRQESPGYEQYF
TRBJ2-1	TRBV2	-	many	TGTGCCAGCAAACTACAGGGAAGTAGAGATGAGCAGTTCTTC	CASKLQGSRDEQFF